The sequence of this T cell receptor (beta chain) was determined in a study of OX40 agonist ivuxolimab in advanced cancers. Study in general: The patients received ivuxolimab by intravenous route every 2 weeks at 0.01 to 10 mg/kg.

The method was immunoSEQ multiplex PCR; TCRdb's version includes in-frame clones alone and lacks a portion of them. The sample has some 70,000 clones, around 80% seen once; the top ten hold roughly 1.2%. The table lists this clone with a few counts. Germline CDR1 reads SGHTA; CDR2 reads FQGNSA. CDR3 length: 15 amino acids. Deletions cut 5 bases from V and 3 bases from J, with 16 bases between. The V gene is TRBV7-2, the J gene TRBJ2-5; a possible D gene is TRBD1 (6 bases). This clonotype originated in an adult with an advanced solid tumor such as melanoma, head and neck, liver or kidney cancer. Sequenced material: CD4+ or CD8+ T cells sorted from blood, taken in a trial of the OX40 agonist ivuxolimab. In nucleotides, the CDR3 is TGTGCCAGCAGCGGAAGGGGACACCTCAAAGAGACCCAGTACTTC. Its protein is CASSGRGHLKETQYF.